A selection of T cell receptor beta chains follows, all from one sample in a study of neurological immune-mediated disorders. TCRdb ran MiXCR on the 5' RACE reads and lists one entry per CDR3 protein. The table lists approximately 100,000 distinct CDR3 sequences, around 3.6% of them singletons. Sample: PBMCs. The receptors stem from a woman aged 50 to 60 with multiple sclerosis. Both conserved end residues are part of each CDR3. A D gene is named only where the DNA matches it firmly. Size is omitted from some rows. Given values are once, few, many or a class for expanded clones.

abundance,d_gene,j_gene,v_gene,CDR3nt,CDR3aa
many,-,TRBJ2-3,TRBV20-1,TGCAGTGCTAGCTCCGGCGAGGGGTGGGCAGATACGCAGTATTTT,CSASSGEGWADTQYF
many,-,TRBJ1-6,TRBV10-3,TGTGCCATCAGTGAGTCGACGACAGAGAATTCACCCCTCCACTTT,CAISESTTENSPLHF
many,-,TRBJ2-7,TRBV7-9,TGTGCCAGCGGAAGACAGGCCACGAGCGAGCAGTACTTC,CASGRQATSEQYF
many,TRBD2,TRBJ2-1,TRBV20-1,TGCAGTGCCAAGTGGTACCAGCGGGGGGCATTCTACAATGAGCAGTTCTTC,CSAKWYQRGAFYNEQFF
many,-,TRBJ2-3,TRBV7-2,TGTGCCAGCAGCTTAGACAGGGTGTTGGATACGCAGTATTTT,CASSLDRVLDTQYF
many,-,TRBJ1-1,TRBV5-1,TGCGCCAGCAGCTTCGGGCAGTCTAACACTGAAGCTTTCTTT,CASSFGQSNTEAFF
many,TRBD2,TRBJ2-7,TRBV5-1,TGCGCCAGCAGCGGAGGGCTAGCGGGGGCCGGGCCATCCTACGAGCAGTACTTC,CASSGGLAGAGPSYEQYF
many,-,TRBJ1-6,TRBV9,TGTGCCAGCAGCGTAGGGGGCGGAGGGAATTCACCCCTCCACTTT,CASSVGGGGNSPLHF
many,-,TRBJ2-2,TRBV12-3/TRBV12-4,TGTGCCAGCAGTTTATACCGCGGGGCCGGGGAGCTGTTTTTT,CASSLYRGAGELFF
many,TRBD1,TRBJ1-5,TRBV3-1,TGTGCCAGCAGCCTATGGACAGGGGCGGCCAATCAGCCCCAGCATTTT,CASSLWTGAANQPQHF
many,-,TRBJ1-5,TRBV20-1,TGCAGTGCACAAAAGTCGAGCACCAGCAATCAGCCCCAGCATTTT,CSAQKSSTSNQPQHF
many,-,TRBJ1-1,TRBV20-1,TGCAGTGCTAGAGATGTGGGGGGTAACACTGAAGCTTTCTTT,CSARDVGGNTEAFF
many,-,TRBJ1-1,TRBV4-1,TGCGCCAGCAGCCAAGGGTGGGGGCCGATGAACACTGAAGCTTTCTTT,CASSQGWGPMNTEAFF
many,-,TRBJ1-1,TRBV7-9,TGTGCCAGCAGCCAGGGTAGCACAATACCGAACACTGAAGCTTTCTTT,CASSQGSTIPNTEAFF
many,-,TRBJ1-2,TRBV10-3,TGTGCCATCAGTGAGGGTCCGGAGAATGGCTACACCTTC,CAISEGPENGYTF
many,-,TRBJ2-2,TRBV7-2,TGTGCCAGCAGCTTAGCGGGGGGGCCCGGGGAGCTGTTTTTT,CASSLAGGPGELFF
-,TRBD2,TRBJ2-7,TRBV5-1,TGCGCCAGCAGCAGTAGCGGGGGAAACTACGAGCAGTACTTC,CASSSSGGNYEQYF
many,-,TRBJ2-7,TRBV5-1,TGCGCCAGCAGCTCCCCTTTCCCCTACGAGCAGTACTTC,CASSSPFPYEQYF
many,-,TRBJ2-5,TRBV5-1,TGCGCCAGCAGCCACGACAGTACACAAGAGACCCAGTACTTC,CASSHDSTQETQYF
many,-,TRBJ1-4,TRBV4-3,TGCGCCAGCAGCCCGTGGCTGGGCGCGAGTAATGAAAAACTGTTTTTT,CASSPWLGASNEKLFF
many,-,TRBJ2-1,TRBV20-1,TGCAGTGCTACGGCCTCCTACAATGAGCAGTTCTTC,CSATASYNEQFF
many,-,TRBJ2-1,TRBV7-2,TGTGCCAGCAGCTTTGGCCATAGCTCCTACAATGAGCAGTTCTTC,CASSFGHSSYNEQFF
many,TRBD1,TRBJ1-2,TRBV29-1,TGCAGCGTTACTCAGATTGGGCAGGGGGAGGGCTACACCTTC,CSVTQIGQGEGYTF
many,-,TRBJ2-7,TRBV20-1,TGCAGTGCCAGGGGACTGGATCATTACGAGCAGTACTTC,CSARGLDHYEQYF
many,-,TRBJ2-1,TRBV2,TGTGCCAGCCAGTACTTGGACAATGAGCAGTTCTTC,CASQYLDNEQFF
many,TRBD1,TRBJ1-1,TRBV5-1,TGCGCCAGCAGCTTAAACCAGGGGGGCACTGAAGCTTTCTTT,CASSLNQGGTEAFF
many,TRBD1,TRBJ2-7,TRBV7-2,TGTGCCAGCACCCCCCGGGCAGGGGGTCCATACGAGCAGTACTTC,CASTPRAGGPYEQYF
many,TRBD2,TRBJ2-7,TRBV7-2,TGTGCCAGCAGCCCCATCGGGACTAGGTACGAGCAGTACTTC,CASSPIGTRYEQYF
-,-,TRBJ1-4,TRBV5-1,TGCGCCAGCAGCTTAAGTCCCGACAGAAGACGTACTAATGAAAAACTGTTTTTT,CASSLSPDRRRTNEKLFF
many,TRBD2,TRBJ2-3,TRBV15,TGTGCCACCAGCAGAGAGCGGGGGGGCTTTGTAACGCAGTATTTT,CATSRERGGFVTQYF
many,-,TRBJ1-2,TRBV5-1,TGCGCCAGCAGCTTATCCGACACAGGGACATACGGCTACACCTTC,CASSLSDTGTYGYTF
many,-,TRBJ2-3,TRBV20-1,TGCAGTGCTAGAGTGCCTGGCACAGATACGCAGTATTTT,CSARVPGTDTQYF
many,-,TRBJ1-1,TRBV6-2/TRBV6-3,TGTGCCAGCAGTTACGGCAGGAACACTGAAGCTTTCTTT,CASSYGRNTEAFF
many,-,TRBJ2-7,TRBV6-5,TGTGCCAGCAGAAACTCCTACGAGCAGTACTTC,CASRNSYEQYF
many,-,TRBJ2-3,TRBV5-1,TGCGCCAGCAGCGCAGTTAGGGGGGCAGATACGCAGTATTTT,CASSAVRGADTQYF
many,-,TRBJ2-1,TRBV5-1,TGCGCCAGCAAACTCCGGACAGCCAGCTCCTACAATGAGCAGTTCTTC,CASKLRTASSYNEQFF
many,TRBD1,TRBJ2-5,TRBV27,TGTGCCAGCAGTTCTCACCGGACAGGAGGCTACAAGGAGACCCAGTACTTC,CASSSHRTGGYKETQYF
many,TRBD1,TRBJ2-7,TRBV10-3,TGTGCCATCAGTGAGTTTGAAACGGGACAGGTTATGGGCGAGCAGTACTTC,CAISEFETGQVMGEQYF
many,-,TRBJ2-2,TRBV5-6,TGTGCCAGCAGTTTGAGGGCCTTAGGGGCCAACACCGGGGAGCTGTTTTTT,CASSLRALGANTGELFF
many,-,TRBJ2-3,TRBV27,TGTGCCAGCAGCCCGTTAGGCACAGATACGCAGTATTTT,CASSPLGTDTQYF
many,-,TRBJ1-1,TRBV5-8,TGTGCCAGCAGCCCCTTCGTGGGGTACACTGAAGCTTTCTTT,CASSPFVGYTEAFF